This entry concerns a single T cell receptor beta chain. As yet, its antigen is unknown. The read terminates 3 residues ahead of where the CDR3 ends, so the germline J gene completes it. Libraries were prepared by immunoSEQ multiplex PCR; TCRdb keeps only in-frame clonotypes and omits some of them. The sample has fewer than 30,000 clones. The data stem from a study of T cells in women clearing cervical HPV infection. Overall study: Controls gave blood once infection was undetectable; cases at lesion identification. Regarding the study as a whole: A classifier using richness and V gene abundances reached an AUC of roughly 0.83.

Each participant carried one incident cervical HPV16 infection only. Germline V lookup: CDR1 SNHLY, CDR2 FYNNEI. The CDR3 sequence is 13 residues long. The sample was blood buffy coat. This TCR was sampled from a woman aged 18 to 75 with a cervical HPV16 infection that either progressed to CIN3+ or cleared (not recorded which). The V call is TRBV2, the J call TRBJ1-2; 10 bases are shared with TRBD1. The CDR3 is CASSEGTGDDYTF. CDR3 DNA (partial): TGTGCCAGCAGTGAGGGGACAGGGGACGAC.